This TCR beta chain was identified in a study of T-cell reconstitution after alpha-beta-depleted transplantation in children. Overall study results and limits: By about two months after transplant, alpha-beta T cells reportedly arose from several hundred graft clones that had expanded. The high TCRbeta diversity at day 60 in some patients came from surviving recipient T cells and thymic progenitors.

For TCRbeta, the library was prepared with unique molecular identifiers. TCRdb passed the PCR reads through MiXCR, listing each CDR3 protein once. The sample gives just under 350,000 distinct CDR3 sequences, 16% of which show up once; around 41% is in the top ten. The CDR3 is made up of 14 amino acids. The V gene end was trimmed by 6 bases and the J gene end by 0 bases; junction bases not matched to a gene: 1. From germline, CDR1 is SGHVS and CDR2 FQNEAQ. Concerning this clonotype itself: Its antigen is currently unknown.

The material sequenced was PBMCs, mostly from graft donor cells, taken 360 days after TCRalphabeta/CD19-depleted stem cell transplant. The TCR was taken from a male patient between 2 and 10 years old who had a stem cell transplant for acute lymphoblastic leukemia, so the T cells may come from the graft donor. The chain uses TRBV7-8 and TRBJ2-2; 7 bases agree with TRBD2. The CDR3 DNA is TGTGCCAGCAGGGGACTATCGAACACCGGGGAGCTGTTTTTT. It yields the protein CASRGLSNTGELFF.